Described below is a single TCR beta chain sequence and its context. No cognate antigen has been identified for it. No base quality values were provided; no much bigger clone lies one nucleotide off. Counted from cysteine to phenylalanine, this CDR3 has 15 amino acids. The CDR3 DNA has 45 bases and is translated from base 1. In the germline V gene, CDR1 corresponds to MNHNS and CDR2 to SASEGT. Trimming removed 6 bases from V and 1 base from J, leaving 13 bases between the germline ends. The donors were healthy, HIV-negative adults with no recently reported acute infections or vaccinations. All donors were Caucasian adults living in Nashville, Tennessee, USA. CD4+ T cells were enriched by magnetic negative selection; naive cells were then positively selected on CD45RA, and the negative fraction formed the memory subset. After blood collection by leukapheresis, PBMCs were isolated using Ficoll-Histopaque density gradient centrifugation and then cryopreserved in the vapor phase of liquid nitrogen. Purity and quantity of every magnetically sorted T cell population were checked by analytical flow cytometry. Genomic DNA was isolated from every sorted fraction and measured by UV absorbance on a Nanodrop 2000c.

The data derive from a study of shared clonotypes between healthy human individuals (TCRdb year 2020). At the level of the whole study: A couple of women and a few men aged 18 to 49 years were included in the cohort. Between about 0.8 and 9 billion PBMCs per donor were obtained by leukapheresis. The study deeply sequenced blood TCR repertoires of several healthy adults to estimate repertoire size and the extent of clonotype sharing between individuals. To increase sequencing depth and limit assay-specific biases, different laboratories used diverse techniques to prepare libraries and sequence TCR repertoires. For each donor, CD4 naive and CD4 memory were each given three plates, CD8 naive was given two plates, and CD8 memory was given one plate. The research as a whole found: Sampling was limited to blood, and TCR repertoires in tissue likely differ from TCR repertoires in blood. Naive subsets generally had larger estimated clonotype richness than memory subsets. Pairwise subsampling indicated that sequencing depth was expected to affect the degree of clonotype sharing among donors. Rarefaction of sorted-subset datasets indicated incomplete sequencing despite the large sequencing depth. Compared with non-shared clonotypes, the clonotypes found in all four sorted-subset donors had higher generation probabilities. Because the study included a small number of donors, the genetic and exposure-history diversity represented was limited. Across four donors, around 5% of naive CD4, approximately 3.6% of naive CD8, under 2.5% of memory CD4, and approximately 0.4% of memory CD8 clonotypes were shared.

TCR CDR3 regions were amplified from genomic DNA by multiplex PCR using the deep immunoSEQ assay. Genomic DNA extracted from each cell subset was distributed evenly over all wells of several immunoSEQ 96-well plates, and each plate served as one replicate. For sorted subsets, around 200 ng genomic DNA, equal to tens of thousands of T cell genomes, was loaded into each replicate PCR. Purified libraries were measured with a Qubit 3.0 fluorometer, size-checked on a Bioanalyzer 2100, and measured again with the KAPA Library Quantification kit. Every immunoSEQ 96-well plate was sequenced on a dedicated single-read 150-cycle Illumina NextSeq 550 flow cell. On the study's bioinformatics: Because the immunoSEQ output held only junctional sequences and lacked quality scores, the filtering could not match the filtering applied to full-length reads. Sequences were annotated with PyIR, a Python wrapper for IgBLAST v1.9, using IMGT germline references to assign V/J genes and CDR3. Reads were removed for weak V/J assignments (E-value above 1e-6), missing CDR3, stop codons, out-of-frame junctions, or ambiguous translated residues. A V3J clonotype was defined by an identical inferred V gene, J gene, and CDR3 amino acid sequence. The percentage overlap between two repertoires was calculated by dividing the number of shared unique clonotypes by the size of the smaller repertoire. Richness of each repertoire was evaluated using RTK rarefaction, the Chao1 estimator, and Recon v2.1 estimates of unobserved clonotypes. Generation probabilities for all TCRbeta clonotypes obtained by the gDNA method from several donors were computed using OLGA. The clones in this table, taken by TCRdb from immuneACCESS, are in-frame only. Not every clone is retained; where verified, under half of the shortfall comes from an unresolved V gene, and the cause of the rest is unknown. For V, J and clone size, that table is used; D and trimming come from the DNA. The sample has 2 million to 2.5 million clones on record, approximately 96% of them singletons. The ten largest account for over 0.1% of the sample.

Source material: naive CD4+ T cells sorted from blood. The cell subset or site label for this specimen denotes: CD45RA+ positively selected. The TCR sequence derives from a man aged 18-30 years in good health. The chain employs TRBV6-1 and TRBJ1-3; a weak D assignment points to TRBD1 (5 bases agree). The CDR3 region has the sequence CASSNKGWSGNTIYF. The nucleotide sequence is TGTGCCAGCAGCAATAAGGGGTGGTCTGGAAACACCATATATTTT.